Listed here is a single T cell receptor beta chain. Its cognate antigen has yet to be identified. Base qualities are not provided; no much larger clone lies one nucleotide away. The CDR3 has 14 amino acids, counting the end cysteine and phenylalanine. Only the CDR3 region is kept as DNA, spanning 42 bases read in frame from base 1. As encoded in the germline V gene (reference sequence), CDR1 is LGHDT while CDR2 is YNNKEL. V is pared back by 3 bases and J by 1 base, with 9 bases lying between the germline termini. This sample was included in a study of blood T cell repertoires in COVID-19 (TCRdb year 2020). General notes on the study: The collaborator samples originated in the United States, Italy and Spain and spanned the acute and convalescent phases of COVID-19. The material from the prospective study consisted of cDNA or gDNA derived from T cells, B-cell-depleted T cells, or PBMCs. Deeply sampled blood TCRbeta repertoires from subjects exposed to, actively infected with, or recovered from COVID-19 were included in the dataset. A freely available public database, intended as a resource for researchers studying the immune response to SARS-CoV-2, is where the repertoires were released. The samples were drawn from the first 160 participants of the ongoing ImmuneRACE study and from 950 to 1,500 subjects provided by 6 global collaborators. The sample metadata nearly always contained a de-identified subject ID, COVID-19 status, age in years and sex. HLA class I and class II types, where available, came from metadata supplied by the sample provider rather than from assay-based typing. The paper as a whole reports these results and caveats: How much clinical and demographic metadata was included differed by source and by participant, and the metadata was provided uncurated.

The immunoSEQ Assay, a bias-controlled multiplex PCR, was used to amplify TCRbeta CDR3 regions from genomic DNA. The original pipeline was this. Nucleated cell counts per sample were estimated from amplification of reference gene primers within the assay. To quantify the absolute abundance of each unique TCRbeta CDR3 rearrangement, sequence reads were collapsed and filtered. For each sample, productive Simpson clonality was calculated as the square root of Simpson's diversity index across productive rearrangements. TCRdb obtained this table from immuneACCESS and retained in-frame rearrangements with V and J assigned. These tables miss some clones; where compared with another copy, unresolved V genes account for less than half of the shortfall, and the remainder is unexplained. Clone size and V and J calls were adopted from that table, with D and trimming inferred from the DNA. The sample contains about 260,000 clones, approximately 90% of them found a single time. Over 4% of the sample rests with the top ten.

Participants in the prospective study were enrolled through a virtual design, were aged roughly 18 to 100 years, and lived in fewer than 30 United States geographic areas. To assign participants to cohorts, the prospective study relied on clinical history that participants themselves reported in a screening survey and a study questionnaire. Mobile phlebotomists in the prospective study collected whole blood, serum and a nasopharyngeal or oropharyngeal swab from every participant. Over a roughly 2-month period, participants in the prospective study had the option of providing additional blood draws and questionnaires. Prospective study blood samples were shipped either frozen or at room temperature before DNA extraction.

Material: PBMCs or T cells enriched from blood (not recorded which). The receptor's source is a woman in her 30s with acute COVID-19. The chain uses TRBV3-1 (or the pseudogene TRBV3-2) and TRBJ2-5; the D gene cannot be resolved reliably. The DNA reads TGTGCCAGCAGCCACATTCTAGGCCAAGAGACCCAGTACTTC. The resulting protein is CASSHILGQETQYF.